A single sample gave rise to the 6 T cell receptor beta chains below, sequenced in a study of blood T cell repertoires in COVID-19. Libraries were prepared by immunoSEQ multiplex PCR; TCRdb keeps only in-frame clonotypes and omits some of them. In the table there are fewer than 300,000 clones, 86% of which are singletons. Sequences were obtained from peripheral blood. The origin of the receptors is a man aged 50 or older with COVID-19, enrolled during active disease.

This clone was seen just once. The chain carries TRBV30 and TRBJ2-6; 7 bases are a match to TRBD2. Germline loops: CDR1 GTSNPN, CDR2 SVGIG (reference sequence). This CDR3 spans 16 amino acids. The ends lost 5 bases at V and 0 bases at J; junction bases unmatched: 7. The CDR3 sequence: CAWGGTGGSGANVLTF. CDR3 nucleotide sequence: TGTGCCTGGGGCGGGACGGGAGGCTCTGGGGCCAACGTCCTGACTTTC.

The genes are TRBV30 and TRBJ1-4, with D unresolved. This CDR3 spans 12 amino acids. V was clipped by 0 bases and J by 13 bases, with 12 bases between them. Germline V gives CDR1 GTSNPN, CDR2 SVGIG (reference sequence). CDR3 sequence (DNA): TGTGCCTGGAGTGTGTCGGTATCCGGACTGTTTTTT. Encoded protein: CAWSVSVSGLFF.

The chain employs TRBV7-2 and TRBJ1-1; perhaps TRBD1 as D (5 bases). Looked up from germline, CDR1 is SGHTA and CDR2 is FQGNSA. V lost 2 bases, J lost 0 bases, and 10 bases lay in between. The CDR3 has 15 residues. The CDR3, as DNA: TGTGCCAGCAGCTTAAGGCAGGGCCTGAACACTGAAGCTTTCTTT. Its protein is CASSLRQGLNTEAFF.

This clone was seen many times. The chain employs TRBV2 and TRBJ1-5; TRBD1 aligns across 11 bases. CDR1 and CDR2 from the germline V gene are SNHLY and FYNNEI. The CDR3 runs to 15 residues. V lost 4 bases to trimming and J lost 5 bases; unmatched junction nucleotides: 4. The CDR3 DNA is TGTGCCAGCAGTGGGACAGGGGGCGCGGATCAGCCCCAGCATTTT. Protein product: CASSGTGGADQPQHF.

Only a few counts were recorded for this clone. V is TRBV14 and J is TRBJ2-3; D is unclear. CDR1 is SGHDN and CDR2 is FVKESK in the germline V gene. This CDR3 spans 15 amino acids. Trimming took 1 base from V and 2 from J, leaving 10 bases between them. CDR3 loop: CASSQALSPTDTQYF. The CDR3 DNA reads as TGTGCCAGCAGCCAAGCCCTGTCCCCCACAGATACGCAGTATTTT.

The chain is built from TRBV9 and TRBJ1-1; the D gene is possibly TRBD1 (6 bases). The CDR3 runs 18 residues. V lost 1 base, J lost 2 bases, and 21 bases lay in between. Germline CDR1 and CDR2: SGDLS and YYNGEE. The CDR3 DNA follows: TGTGCCAGCAGCGTATACCCCCTGAGGAAACAGGGTAACACTGAAGCTTTCTTT. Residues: CASSVYPLRKQGNTEAFF.